This T cell receptor beta chain was recovered during a study of cytomegalovirus exposure and HLA in healthy donors. General study results and limits: Rare sequences made up most TCRs, while some public TCRs were found in many donors. A subsequent analysis found that TCR clusters from the first cohort also tended to co-occur in the 120 validation repertoires, with about 94% of cluster scores above 0.

The CDR3 contains 13 residues. Germline V gives CDR1 MNHEY, CDR2 SMNVEV (reference sequence). V lost 7 bases and J lost 6, with 15 bases in between. Repertoires were generated with immunoSEQ multiplex PCR, while TCRdb's copy carries only in-frame clones and drops some. The table shows 150,000 to 200,000 clones, with about 89% occurring only once. Concerning this clone itself: The antigen is not known.

This TCR was sampled from a woman younger than 30 in good health and CMV-seropositive. This rearrangement joins TRBV27 to TRBJ1-2, with D uncertain. Specimen: PBMCs. CDR3 DNA sequence: TGTGCCAGCACCCGATTCCCCGAGAATGGCTACACCTTC. Encoded protein: CASTRFPENGYTF.